This is a list of T cell receptor beta chains from one sample in a study of cytomegalovirus exposure and HLA in healthy donors. Profiling relied on immunoSEQ multiplex PCR, and the TCRdb table lists in-frame clones only, not all of them. Here the sample table reports around 190,000 clones. The specimen sequenced was PBMCs. Receptors were obtained from a woman aged 25 to 39 in good health and CMV-seropositive. The CDR3 runs from the conserved cysteine through the conserved F or W. The order of the fields is V gene, J gene, D gene, CDR3 protein. D genes are given only for firm matches.

TRBV13,TRBJ2-1,TRBD2,CASSSSGSSYNEQFF
TRBV6-1,TRBJ1-2,.,CASKYLGDYGYTF
TRBV6-5,TRBJ2-7,.,CASSWAESYEQYF
TRBV7-9,TRBJ2-1,TRBD2,CASGLAGGFEQFF
TRBV27,TRBJ2-2,.,CASSYGVNTGELFF
TRBV28,TRBJ2-3,TRBD2,CASSPGLAADTQYF
TRBV18,TRBJ2-7,TRBD1,CASSPPHRGRYEQYF
TRBV6-1,TRBJ1-4,.,CASSELHRADEKLFF
TRBV7-9,TRBJ1-1,.,CASNGIEGTEAFF
TRBV5-1,TRBJ2-3,TRBD2,CASSLDAGGGTDTQYF
TRBV5-6,TRBJ1-2,.,CASSLVRDFNYGYAF
TRBV15,TRBJ1-2,.,CATSRDLQQYGYTF
TRBV1,TRBJ2-1,.,CTSSLRGEQFF
TRBV18,TRBJ2-7,.,CASSPLYEQYF
TRBV7-9,TRBJ1-1,.,CASSTQTNTEAFF
TRBV27,TRBJ1-2,.,CASSWGGFGNYGYTF
TRBV7-8,TRBJ2-7,TRBD2,CASSLGLADEIFYEQYF
TRBV4-1,TRBJ1-5,.,CASSPLWGGGQPQHF
TRBV28,TRBJ1-2,TRBD1,CASSLFQGGYGYTF
TRBV18,TRBJ2-7,.,CASSPQASYEQYF